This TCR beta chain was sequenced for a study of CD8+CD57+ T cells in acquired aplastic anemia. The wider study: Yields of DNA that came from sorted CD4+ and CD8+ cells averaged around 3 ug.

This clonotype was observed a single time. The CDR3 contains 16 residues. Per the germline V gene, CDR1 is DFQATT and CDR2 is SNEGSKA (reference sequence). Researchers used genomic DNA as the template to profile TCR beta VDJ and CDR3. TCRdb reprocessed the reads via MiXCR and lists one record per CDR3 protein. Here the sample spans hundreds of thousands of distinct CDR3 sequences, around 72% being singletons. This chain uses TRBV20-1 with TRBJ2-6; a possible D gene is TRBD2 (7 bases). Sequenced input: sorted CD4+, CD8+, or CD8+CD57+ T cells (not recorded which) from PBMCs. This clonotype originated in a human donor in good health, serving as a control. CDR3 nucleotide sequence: TGCAGCGCCAGAGGGGGGGCAGGGACTGGGGCCAACGTCCTGACTTTC. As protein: CSARGGAGTGANVLTF.